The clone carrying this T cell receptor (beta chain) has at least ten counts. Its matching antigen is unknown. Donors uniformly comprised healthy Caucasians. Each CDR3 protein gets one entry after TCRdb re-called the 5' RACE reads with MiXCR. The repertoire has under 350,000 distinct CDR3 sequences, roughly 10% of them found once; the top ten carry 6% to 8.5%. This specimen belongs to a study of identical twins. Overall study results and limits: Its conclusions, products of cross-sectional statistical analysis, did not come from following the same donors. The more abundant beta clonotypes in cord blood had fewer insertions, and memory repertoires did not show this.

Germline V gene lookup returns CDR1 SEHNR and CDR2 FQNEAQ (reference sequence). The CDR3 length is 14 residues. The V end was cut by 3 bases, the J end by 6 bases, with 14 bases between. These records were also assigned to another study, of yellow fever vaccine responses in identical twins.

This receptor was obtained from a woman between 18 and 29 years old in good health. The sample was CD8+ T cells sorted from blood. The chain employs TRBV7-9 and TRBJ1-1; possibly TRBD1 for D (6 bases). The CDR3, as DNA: TGTGCCAGCAGCTTCTGGACGGGGGCGTCTGAAGCTTTCTTT. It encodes CASSFWTGASEAFF.